The 16 T cell receptor beta chains presented below share a single source sample, sequenced in a study of monozygotic twins with inflammatory bowel disease (dated by TCRdb to between 2019 and 2020). Libraries were constructed by 5' RACE. Sequencing was carried out with an Illumina HiSeq 2500. TCRdb reprocessed the raw reads; every CDR3 protein sequence is a single record, and DNA is not supplied. The sample table on file contains around 400,000 distinct CDR3 sequences. The ten largest make up approximately 2.3% of the sample. Source material: blood. These receptor sequences come from a human donor with ulcerative colitis or Crohn's disease, or a healthy co-twin of an affected twin (not recorded which).

The CDR3 loop is CASSRTGGASYEQYF. J is TRBJ2-7 and V is TRBV5-1; as DNA is missing, the TRBD1 call by TCRdb cannot be tested. The CDR3 runs 15 residues. CDR1 is SGHRS and CDR2 is YFSETQ in the germline V gene. The full variable domain, its missing parts supplied by reference TRBV5-1 and TRBJ2-7, is KAGVTQTPRYLIKTRGQQVTLSCSPISGHRSVSWYQQTPGQGLQFLFEYFSETQRNKGNFPGRFSGRQFSNSRSEMNVSTLELGDSALYLCASSRTGGASYEQYFGPGTRLTVT.

The chain uses TRBV6-5 and TRBJ1-6; TCRdb selects TRBD1, and the lack of DNA leaves this call unchecked. Germline CDR1 reads MNHEY; CDR2 reads SVGAGI. The CDR3 has 16 residues. CDR3 sequence: CASSYSSLQGNSPLHF.

The chain has TRBV5-1 and TRBJ1-2. There are 12 residues in the CDR3. Germline loops: CDR1 SGHRS, CDR2 YFSETQ. The CDR3: CASSLAGNGYTF. The whole variable domain, filled in from reference TRBV5-1 and TRBJ1-2, reads KAGVTQTPRYLIKTRGQQVTLSCSPISGHRSVSWYQQTPGQGLQFLFEYFSETQRNKGNFPGRFSGRQFSNSRSEMNVSTLELGDSALYLCASSLAGNGYTFGSGTRLTVV.

J is TRBJ2-1 and V is TRBV7-3. Germline-derived CDR1 and CDR2 are SGHTA and FQGTGA. This CDR3 region has 15 residues. The CDR3 here is CASSSDGLHGNEQFF.

The rearrangement uses TRBV5-1 and TRBJ2-7. CDR3 length equals 15 residues. Per the germline V gene, CDR1 is SGHRS and CDR2 is YFSETQ. The CDR3 is CASSITTGSSYEQYF.

Here the CDR3 reads CASSLVAGQGPGNTIYF. The chain combines TRBV5-5 with TRBJ1-3. The germline V gene has CDR1 SGHKS and CDR2 YYEKEE (reference sequence). The CDR3 runs 17 residues.

This chain connects TRBV6-1 to TRBJ1-1; the D gene TCRdb calls, TRBD1, cannot be checked with no DNA. Germline V CDR1 and CDR2: MNHNS, SASEGT. The CDR3 loop spans 15 amino acids. The chain's CDR3 is CASRRRQGAETEAFF.

The chain joins TRBV3-1 to TRBJ2-1; TCRdb returns TRBD1, unconfirmable since there is no DNA. Germline V gives CDR1 LGHDT, CDR2 YNNKEL (reference sequence). The CDR3 is 15 residues long. The chain's CDR3 is CASSQVPGSYNEQFF.

This chain joins TRBV5-1 and TRBJ1-3. The CDR3 is 14 amino acids. CDR1 and CDR2 (germline): SGHRS, YFSETQ. The CDR3 reads CASSWGTAGNTIYF.

J is TRBJ2-5 and V is TRBV5-1; TCRdb proposes TRBD2, but this gene call is untestable without DNA. The CDR3 contains 15 residues. Germline-derived CDR1 and CDR2 are SGHRS and YFSETQ. CDR3 sequence reads: CASSLTSGEGETQYF.

The chain couples TRBV7-2 to TRBJ2-7; the D call of TRBD2 rests on TCRdb alone, since no DNA is present to check it. The CDR3 totals 16 residues. Germline V gene sequence: CDR1 SGHTA, CDR2 FQGNSA. The CDR3 sequence: CASSPEWTSGAYEQYF. Full variable domain (missing parts from reference TRBV7-2 and TRBJ2-7): GAGVSQSPSNKVTEKGKDVELRCDPISGHTALYWYRQSLGQGLEFLIYFQGNSAPDKSGLPSDRFSAERTGGSVSTLTIQRTQQEDSAVYLCASSPEWTSGAYEQYFGPGTRLTVT.

The chain is built from TRBV14 and TRBJ1-1. This CDR3 region has 15 residues. Germline CDR1 SGHDN, CDR2 FVKESK. The CDR3 sequence is CASSQAPNGNTEAFF.

The chain uses TRBV20-1 and TRBJ2-3; the D call of TRBD2 rests on TCRdb alone, since no DNA is present to check it. This CDR3 has 12 residues. CDR1 and CDR2 from the germline V gene are DFQATT and SNEGSKA (reference sequence). The chain's CDR3 is CSASPLADTQYF.

The V and J genes are TRBV14 and TRBJ2-1. The CDR3 is 15 amino acids. The germline gives CDR1 SGHDN, CDR2 FVKESK. The CDR3 here is CASSPMTQSHNEQFF.

The CDR3 sequence is CASALRPPYTF. The chain has TRBV12-3 or TRBV12-4 and TRBJ1-2; the D call from TCRdb, TRBD1, cannot be confirmed without DNA. The CDR3 is 11 residues long.

The rearrangement links TRBV7-6 to TRBJ1-3; TCRdb's D call of TRBD1 is untestable without DNA. CDR1 and CDR2 from the germline V gene are SGHVS and FNYEAQ. CDR3 length: 20 residues. The CDR3 sequence: CASSAYPGTGERRLGNTIYF.